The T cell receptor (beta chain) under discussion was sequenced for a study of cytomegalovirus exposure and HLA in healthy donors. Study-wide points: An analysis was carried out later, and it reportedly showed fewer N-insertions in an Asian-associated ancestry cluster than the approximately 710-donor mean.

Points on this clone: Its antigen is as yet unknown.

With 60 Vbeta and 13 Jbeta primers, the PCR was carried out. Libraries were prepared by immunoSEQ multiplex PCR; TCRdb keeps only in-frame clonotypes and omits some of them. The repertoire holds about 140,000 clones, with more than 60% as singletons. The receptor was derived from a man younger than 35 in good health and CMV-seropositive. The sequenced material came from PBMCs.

CDR3 amino acids: CASSARTSGAIYEQYF. CDR3 DNA: TGTGCCAGCAGCGCACGGACTAGCGGGGCTATTTACGAGCAGTACTTC. This chain connects TRBV9 to TRBJ2-7, with TRBD2 matching over 12 bases. Germline V gives CDR1 SGDLS, CDR2 YYNGEE. J was trimmed by 4 bases and V by 3 bases; bases with no gene match: 8. CDR3 size: 16 residues.